These 20 T cell receptor beta chains originate from one sample sequenced in a study of T cells expressing NK-cell markers. TCRdb processed the 5' RACE reads again and assigns one entry to each CDR3 protein, with no DNA. The table for this sample gives a few hundred thousand distinct CDR3 sequences. The sample comprised blood T cells: a sorted CD56 or NKG2C T cell subset, CD4+ or CD8+ T cells, or bulk PBMC T cells (not recorded which). The receptor set was obtained from a man aged 18 to 70 in good health.

This chain links TRBV23-1 with TRBJ1-4. TRBV23-1 is annotated as an ORF whose role is uncertain. The CDR3 has 15 amino acids. This CDR3 is CASSQSGRQNEKLFF.

This chain uses TRBV4-2 with TRBJ2-3; without DNA, the TCRdb call of TRBD2 cannot be checked. The CDR3 has 14 residues. Germline CDR1 and CDR2: LGHNA and YNFKEQ. CDR3 amino acids: CASREGGASDTQYF.

V usage is TRBV5-1 and J usage is TRBJ1-4; TCRdb's assignment of TRBD1 cannot be checked, as there is no DNA. This CDR3 is built from 16 residues. CDR1 is SGHRS, CDR2 YFSETQ, per germline. Here the CDR3 reads CASSLSAGRVDEKLFF.

The chain links TRBV5-1 to TRBJ2-2; TCRdb names TRBD2, which stays unverified in the absence of DNA. The CDR3 is 16 amino acids. Germline assignment: CDR1 SGHRS and CDR2 YFSETQ. The CDR3 region is CASSRAGSENTGELFF.

The chain couples TRBV6-5 to TRBJ1-2. The CDR3 totals 15 residues. Germline-derived CDR1 and CDR2 are MNHEY and SVGAGI. CDR3 sequence: CASSPRGGPVYGYTF.

This chain links TRBV7-9 with TRBJ1-2; TCRdb's D call, TRBD1, is unchecked because there is no DNA. The CDR3 extends over 13 amino acids. Germline loops: CDR1 SEHNR, CDR2 FQNEAQ (reference sequence). This CDR3 reads CASSQGLQSGYTF.

This chain joins TRBV20-1 and TRBJ2-7; TCRdb selects TRBD2, and the lack of DNA leaves this call unchecked. This CDR3 has 17 residues. Germline V gene lookup returns CDR1 DFQATT and CDR2 SNEGSKA (reference sequence). The chain's CDR3 is CSAGQGHLAGESYEQYF.

The chain uses TRBV27 and TRBJ2-5. This CDR3 contains 14 residues. Per the germline V gene, CDR1 is MNHEY and CDR2 is SMNVEV (reference sequence). The CDR3 here is CASSLSWLRETQYF.

This chain uses TRBV7-9 with TRBJ2-3; the D call from TCRdb, TRBD2, cannot be confirmed without DNA. The CDR3 runs to 17 residues. Germline assignment: CDR1 SEHNR and CDR2 FQNEAQ (reference sequence). The CDR3 region is CASSLLAGGLVTDTQYF.

V and J are TRBV3-1 and TRBJ2-5; the D call from TCRdb, TRBD2, cannot be confirmed without DNA. The germline CDR1 and CDR2 sequences are LGHDT and YNNKEL (reference sequence). The CDR3 is made up of 18 amino acids. The CDR3 protein is CASSSTSGGASGMKTQYF.

This chain connects TRBV15 to TRBJ2-1; TCRdb selects TRBD1, and the lack of DNA leaves this call unchecked. The CDR3 length is 17 residues. The germline V gene encodes CDR1 LNHNV and CDR2 YYDKDF (reference sequence). CDR3 in amino acids: CATSTKRGGFTYNEQFF.

The chain joins TRBV7-2 to TRBJ2-1; checking the TCRdb D call of TRBD2 is not possible without DNA. The CDR3 extends over 13 amino acids. Germline CDR1 is SGHTA and CDR2 is FQGNSA. CDR3 in amino acids: CASSPYSLGEQFF. Filled out from reference TRBV7-2 and TRBJ2-1, the complete variable domain reads GAGVSQSPSNKVTEKGKDVELRCDPISGHTALYWYRQSLGQGLEFLIYFQGNSAPDKSGLPSDRFSAERTGGSVSTLTIQRTQQEDSAVYLCASSPYSLGEQFFGPGTRLTVL.

The rearrangement uses TRBV2 and TRBJ2-7; lacking DNA, the TRBD2 call made by TCRdb goes unchecked. The V gene's germline CDR1 is SNHLY and CDR2 FYNNEI. The CDR3 has 15 amino acids. The CDR3 is CASSDWVSGEDEQYF.

This chain joins TRBV7-9 and TRBJ2-7; TCRdb selects TRBD1, and the lack of DNA leaves this call unchecked. CDR1 SEHNR and CDR2 FQNEAQ come from the germline V gene (reference sequence). CDR3 length: 16 residues. The CDR3 loop is CASSQGDREGSYEQYF.

V usage is TRBV15 and J usage is TRBJ2-3; there is no DNA to check the TCRdb D call of TRBD2. The CDR3 sequence is 15 residues long. Germline V gives CDR1 LNHNV, CDR2 YYDKDF (reference sequence). CDR3 residues: CATSRGPSPPDTQYF.

The V gene is TRBV12-3 or TRBV12-4, the J gene TRBJ1-2; TCRdb outputs TRBD1, but without DNA this stays unchecked. The CDR3 runs to 11 residues. This CDR3 reads CASSLRGGYTF.

The V call is TRBV4-2, the J call TRBJ2-7; TCRdb lists TRBD1, though no DNA is available to test this call. The CDR3 is 15 residues long. Germline CDR1 and CDR2: LGHNA and YNFKEQ. This CDR3 is CASSRGTGGGYEQYF.

This chain links TRBV28 with TRBJ2-3; the TCRdb call, TRBD1, lacks DNA for checking. Germline CDR1 MDHEN, CDR2 SYDVKM. The CDR3 sequence is 14 residues long. CDR3 sequence: CASTLGGPTDTQYF. Looking up the rest from reference TRBV28 and TRBJ2-3 gives the full variable domain: DVKVTQSSRYLVKRTGEKVFLECVQDMDHENMFWYRQDPGLGLRLIYFSYDVKMKEKGDIPEGYSVSREKKERFSLILESASTNQTSMYLCASTLGGPTDTQYFGPGTRLTVL.

CDR3: CASSYGANNSPLHF. The chain uses TRBV6-2 or TRBV6-3 and TRBJ1-6. The CDR3 has 14 amino acids. Germline-derived CDR1 and CDR2 are MNHEY and SVGEGT.

The rearrangement uses TRBV28 and TRBJ2-4; the TCRdb call, TRBD2, lacks DNA for checking. There are 14 residues in the CDR3. The germline V gene has CDR1 MDHEN and CDR2 SYDVKM. The CDR3 loop is CASSFRARSNIQYF.